This T cell receptor beta chain was sequenced during a study of blood T cell repertoires in COVID-19. Overall study context: Sites in the United States, Italy and Spain provided acute and convalescent COVID-19 samples.

From germline, CDR1 is SEHNR and CDR2 FQNEAQ (reference sequence). The V and J ends lost 6 bases and 2 bases respectively, with 8 bases between them. The CDR3 sequence is 12 residues long. The authors' processing: The assay estimated nucleated cells by amplifying reference gene primers. Measured with immunoSEQ multiplex PCR; TCRdb has only the in-frame clones, and not every one. That table supplies the V and J calls and clone size; D and trimming were determined from the DNA. The data contain about 53,000 clones, 75% to 80% of them seen just once; the ten biggest clones take up roughly two fifths. Sequences were obtained from peripheral blood. This TCR was recovered from a man aged 70 or older with active or convalescent COVID-19. J is TRBJ2-7 and V is TRBV7-9; D may be TRBD2 (5 bases). CDR3 sequence: CASSVGAYEQYF. The DNA of the CDR3 is TGTGCCAGCAGTGTCGGGGCCTACGAGCAGTACTTC.